The 20 T cell receptor beta chains listed next were all sequenced from one sample in a study of shared clonotypes between healthy human individuals. Terminally differentiated effector memory CD45RA+ cells were left out of the naive CD8 fraction, which was CD45RO-negative and positively selected for CCR7. Method: immunoSEQ multiplex PCR; TCRdb's copy keeps in-frame clones and lacks some. This table holds roughly 2,000,000 clones, roughly 95% found once. What was sequenced was naive CD8+ T cells from PBMCs. The origin of the receptors is a young man in good health. Some clones in this sample may be carry-over from other donors' samples.

Points on this clone: The same CDR3 can be traced to other DNA sequences in this sample. The chain carries TRBV28 and TRBJ2-1; D remains unclear. CDR1 and CDR2 from the germline V gene are MDHEN and SYDVKM. Trimming cost V 2 bases and J 4 bases, with 6 bases left between them. CDR3 size: 13 residues. The CDR3 region is CASSLARYNEQFF. The CDR3 DNA sequence: TGTGCCAGCAGTTTAGCCAGGTACAATGAGCAGTTCTTC.

V is TRBV13 and J is TRBJ2-3, with unresolved D. V shed 0 bases and J shed 0 bases, with 7 bases lying between them. Germline V gives CDR1 PRHDT, CDR2 FYEKMQ (reference sequence). This CDR3 spans 15 amino acids. The CDR3 DNA sequence: TGTGCCAGCAGCTTAGGGGACCAGAGCACAGATACGCAGTATTTT. Protein: CASSLGDQSTDTQYF.

The V and J genes are TRBV6-5 and TRBJ1-6; D might be TRBD1 (5 bases). The ends were cut back, 0 bases at V and 10 bases at J, with 13 bases in the middle. The CDR3 contains 15 residues. Germline-derived CDR1 and CDR2 are MNHEY and SVGAGI. The CDR3 region is CASSYSSRGDSPLHF. The CDR3 DNA reads as TGTGCCAGCAGTTACTCCTCAAGGGGTGACTCACCCCTCCACTTT.

This clone was detected once. The chain joins TRBV15 to TRBJ2-2; D not resolved. Germline V gives CDR1 LNHNV, CDR2 YYDKDF (reference sequence). The CDR3 spans 17 residues. V lost 3 bases and J lost 2, with 16 bases in between. In DNA, the CDR3 is TGTGCCACCAGCAGTATGCTTTATCAAATCAACACCGGGGAGCTGTTTTTT. Its protein product is CATSSMLYQINTGELFF.

This sequence joins TRBV7-6 and TRBJ2-1; the D gene is possibly TRBD1 (6 bases). There are 14 residues in the CDR3. Germline CDR1 SGHVS, CDR2 FNYEAQ. V lost 1 base to trimming and J lost 12 bases, with 16 bases between them. CDR3 amino acids: CASSLGRGAAWQFF. CDR3 DNA: TGTGCCAGCAGCTTAGGCAGGGGAGCGGCCTGGCAGTTCTTC.

This clone occurred once. The chain employs TRBV30 and TRBJ2-3; a possible D gene is TRBD2 (7 bases). V lost 4 bases, J lost 6 bases, and 20 bases lay in between. This CDR3 is 15 amino acids long. Germline values: CDR1 GTSNPN, CDR2 SVGIG (reference sequence). The CDR3 nucleotides read TGTGCCTGGAAACTGACGGGGGGCAGCCCCGATACGCAGTATTTT. Translation: CAWKLTGGSPDTQYF. Looking up the rest from reference TRBV30 and TRBJ2-3 gives the full variable domain: SQTIHQWPATLVQPVGSPLSLECTVEGTSNPNLYWYRQAAGRGLQLLFYSVGIGQISSEVPQNLSASRPQDRQFILSSKKLLLSDSGFYLCAWKLTGGSPDTQYFGPGTRLTVL.

The rearrangement links TRBV27 to TRBJ2-7; maybe TRBD1 (6 bases). The CDR3 sequence is 15 residues long. Germline CDR1 reads MNHEY; CDR2 reads SMNVEV (reference sequence). V lost 5 bases to trimming and J lost 2 bases, with 16 bases between them. CDR3 DNA: TGTGCCAGCAGTCCGCGAAGACAGGCCCCCTACGAGCAGTACTTC. Translated: CASSPRRQAPYEQYF.

The chain uses TRBV29-1 and TRBJ2-7, with 9 positions matching TRBD1. The CDR3 is 16 amino acids. J was trimmed by 3 bases and V by 6 bases; bases with no gene match: 15. CDR1 and CDR2 (germline): SQVTM, ANQGSEA. The CDR3 region has the DNA TGCAGCGTGAGGGGGTGGGGACAGGGTAGAAGCTACGAGCAGTACTTC. Translation: CSVRGWGQGRSYEQYF.

The chain has TRBV5-1 and TRBJ1-2; possibly TRBD1 for D (5 bases). The CDR3 length is 14 residues. CDR1 and CDR2 (germline): SGHRS, YFSETQ. V lost 1 base to trimming and J lost 8 bases, with 15 bases between them. CDR3 sequence reads: CASSLSGRVEGYTF. The CDR3 region has the DNA TGCGCCAGCAGCTTGTCGGGGCGTGTCGAGGGCTACACCTTC.

V gene TRBV27 combines with J gene TRBJ2-1, with D unclear. The CDR3 consists of 11 residues. The germline CDR1 and CDR2 sequences are MNHEY and SMNVEV (reference sequence). The germline V and J ends were trimmed by 7 bases and 6 bases, with 7 bases remaining between them. This chain's CDR3 is CASTWSNEQFF. The CDR3 region has the DNA TGTGCCAGCACCTGGAGCAATGAGCAGTTCTTC.

The J gene is TRBJ1-4, the V gene TRBV15; perhaps TRBD1 as D (5 bases). The CDR3 has 17 residues. Germline V gene lookup returns CDR1 LNHNV and CDR2 YYDKDF (reference sequence). Trimming cost V 1 base and J 0 bases, with 12 bases left between them. For the CDR3, the DNA is TGTGCCACCAGCAGAGTGGGGCAGACTACAACTAATGAAAAACTGTTTTTT. It yields the protein CATSRVGQTTTNEKLFF.

The chain combines TRBV6-5 with TRBJ2-1, with D maybe TRBD1 (6 bases). The CDR3 is made up of 16 amino acids. Germline V gene lookup returns CDR1 MNHEY and CDR2 SVGAGI. V was cut by 0 bases and J by 3 bases, with 12 bases left in between. The CDR3 DNA sequence: TGTGCCAGCAGTTACTCGGACCCAGGGGTCTACAATGAGCAGTTCTTC. Translation gives CASSYSDPGVYNEQFF.

About this clone: The identical CDR3 is also encoded by other nucleotide sequences in the sample. This rearrangement joins TRBV29-1 to TRBJ2-7, with 8 bases identical to TRBD1. Germline V CDR1 and CDR2: SQVTM, ANQGSEA. There are 13 residues in the CDR3. V shed 7 bases, J shed 0 bases, and the junction held 5 bases outside the gene matches. The CDR3 sequence is CSARTGGSYEQYF. The DNA for the CDR3 is TGCAGCGCGAGAACAGGGGGCTCCTACGAGCAGTACTTC.

The chain carries TRBV28 and TRBJ2-2; TRBD2 matches 9 bases. The CDR3 is 19 residues long. The V segment lost 7 bases and the J segment 0 bases; nucleotides outside the gene matches: 15. CDR1 and CDR2 (germline): MDHEN, SYDVKM. CDR3 DNA: TGTGCCAGCATCCCTTCCGGGCTAGCGGGATACTCGAACACCGGGGAGCTGTTTTTT. It codes for CASIPSGLAGYSNTGELFF.

This chain joins TRBV6-9 and TRBJ2-5; D may be TRBD1 (5 bases). The DNA matches TRBJ2-7 better at its end, which makes the J call doubtful. The CDR3 spans 17 residues. The germline V gene has CDR1 MNHGY and CDR2 SVAAGI. The CDR3 DNA follows: TGTGCCAGCCTAATTACTGAGGACAACCGGATTACCTACGAGCAGTACTTC. Translating it yields CASLITEDNRITYEQYF.

This chain links TRBV29-1 with TRBJ2-1; 9 bases are a match to TRBD2. Germline V gene sequence: CDR1 SQVTM, CDR2 ANQGSEA. The CDR3 runs 13 residues. With 5 bases clipped from V and 9 bases from J, the junction kept 8 bases outside the gene matches. CDR3 in amino acids: CSVSGRIGAEQFF. In DNA, the CDR3 is TGCAGCGTTAGCGGGAGGATCGGTGCTGAGCAGTTCTTC.

This chain joins TRBV2 and TRBJ2-7; 7 nucleotides agree with TRBD1. From germline, CDR1 is SNHLY and CDR2 FYNNEI. Trimming removed 1 base from V and 1 base from J; junction bases left unmatched: 10. The CDR3 length is 17 residues. CDR3 bases: TGTGCCAGCAGTGAAGAAAGGGACAGTTCCATTTCCTACGAGCAGTACTTC. Residues: CASSEERDSSISYEQYF.

The V call is TRBV5-1, the J call TRBJ2-7; D is possibly TRBD1 (6 bases). V lost 3 bases to trimming and J lost 2 bases, with 12 bases between them. The length of the CDR3 is 14 residues. Germline V lookup: CDR1 SGHRS, CDR2 YFSETQ. CDR3 protein: CASSSQGFAYEQYF. The CDR3 DNA is TGCGCCAGCAGCTCGCAGGGGTTTGCCTACGAGCAGTACTTC. The whole variable domain, remainder taken from reference TRBV5-1 and TRBJ2-7, is KAGVTQTPRYLIKTRGQQVTLSCSPISGHRSVSWYQQTPGQGLQFLFEYFSETQRNKGNFPGRFSGRQFSNSRSEMNVSTLELGDSALYLCASSSQGFAYEQYFGPGTRLTVT.

The chain is built from TRBV29-1 and TRBJ2-2; D not resolved. V was trimmed by 8 bases and J by 3 bases, leaving 13 bases between them. The CDR3 spans 13 residues. The germline V gene has CDR1 SQVTM and CDR2 ANQGSEA. The CDR3 bases are TGCAGCACCACTCAAGCCGACACCGGGGAGCTGTTTTTT. It is translated as CSTTQADTGELFF.

This chain joins TRBV7-2 and TRBJ2-1; maybe TRBD2 (6 bases). V shed 5 bases and J shed 5 bases, with 10 bases lying between them. Germline V lookup: CDR1 SGHTA, CDR2 FQGNSA. The CDR3 sequence is 13 residues long. As DNA, the CDR3 is TGTGCCAGCAGCCGGAGGAGGGACAATGAGCAGTTCTTC. It specifies CASSRRRDNEQFF.